One and the same sample provided the 26 T cell receptor beta chains below, sequenced in a study of blood T cell repertoires in COVID-19. This table comes from immunoSEQ multiplex PCR, and its TCRdb copy is limited to in-frame clones, with some not included. Among some 500,000 clones listed, 88% were seen once. Source material: PBMCs or T cells enriched from blood (not recorded which). The receptor set was obtained from a woman aged 40 to 50 who had recovered from COVID-19.

The J gene is TRBJ1-5, the V gene TRBV12-5; possible D gene TRBD1, 6 bases. This CDR3 spans 15 amino acids. The germline V gene has CDR1 LGHNT and CDR2 FRNRAP. The V and J ends lost 1 base and 4 bases respectively, with 11 bases between them. The CDR3 reads CASGLGSGVNQPQHF. The DNA for the CDR3 is TGTGCTAGTGGTTTGGGTTCAGGGGTGAATCAGCCCCAGCATTTT.

The chain has TRBV7-2 and TRBJ2-2; 13 nucleotides line up with TRBD2. The CDR3 has 15 amino acids. Per germline, CDR1 SGHTA and CDR2 FQGNSA. Trimming removed 4 bases from V and 5 bases from J; junction bases left unmatched: 1. CDR3 nucleotides: TGTGCCAGCAGCTCGGGACTAGCGGGAACCGGGGAGCTGTTTTTT. It translates to CASSSGLAGTGELFF.

The chain combines TRBV5-1 with TRBJ1-2, with 9 bases lining up with TRBD1. This CDR3 has 15 amino acids. Germline V CDR1 and CDR2: SGHRS, YFSETQ. Losses at the gene ends were 0 bases for V and 8 bases for J; bases not matched to a gene: 8. The CDR3 region is CASSLGPGQGEGYTF. The DNA of the CDR3 is TGCGCCAGCAGCTTGGGGCCGGGACAGGGAGAAGGCTACACCTTC.

In DNA, the CDR3 is TGTGCCAGCCAGACAGGGGCATCGGAACTGTTTTTT. Translation: CASQTGASELFF. The chain has TRBV27 and TRBJ1-4; 8 bases are shared with TRBD1. The CDR3 covers 12 residues. In germline, CDR1 is MNHEY, CDR2 SMNVEV (reference sequence). J gave up 12 bases and V 8 bases, and 8 bases lay outside the gene matches.

The J gene is TRBJ2-7, the V gene TRBV7-8; TRBD1 matches 11 bases. From germline, CDR1 is SGHVS and CDR2 FQNEAQ. The CDR3 length is 18 residues. V trimming: 5 bases; J trimming: 3 bases; junction bases outside the gene matches: 15. In DNA form, the CDR3 reads TGTGCCAGCAGCCCCACATTTGGGCCGGGACAGGGGGACTACGAGCAGTACTTC. Residues: CASSPTFGPGQGDYEQYF.

The chain employs TRBV12-5 and TRBJ1-1, with 7 positions matching TRBD1. The CDR3 is 15 residues long. Germline V gene lookup returns CDR1 LGHNT and CDR2 FRNRAP. Germline trimming cut 5 bases from V and 1 base from J; bases unmatched to any gene: 7. The CDR3 region has the DNA TGTGCTAGTGGTCCTCGACAGGGCCCGAACACTGAAGCTTTCTTT. Its protein product is CASGPRQGPNTEAFF.

This clone is a singleton in its sample. The rearrangement uses TRBV5-1 and TRBJ2-3, with 10 bases identical to TRBD2. CDR3 length: 14 residues. Germline CDR1 SGHRS, CDR2 YFSETQ. Unmatched junction bases numbered 5, after V lost 6 bases and J lost 4 bases. The CDR3 coding sequence is TGCGCCAGCAATCTAGCGGGAGTCCCAGATACGCAGTATTTT. As protein: CASNLAGVPDTQYF. The full variable domain, in which reference TRBV5-1 and TRBJ2-3 provide the parts outside the CDR3, is KAGVTQTPRYLIKTRGQQVTLSCSPISGHRSVSWYQQTPGQGLQFLFEYFSETQRNKGNFPGRFSGRQFSNSRSEMNVSTLELGDSALYLCASNLAGVPDTQYFGPGTRLTVL.

The genes are TRBV5-4 and TRBJ2-1, with 7 bases fitting TRBD2. The CDR3 loop spans 15 amino acids. Germline CDR1 and CDR2: SGHNT and YYREEE (reference sequence). The J segment lost 4 bases and the V segment lost 1 base, leaving 5 bases of the junction unmatched. The CDR3 loop reads CASSLSGAGYNEQFF. The CDR3 nucleotides are TGTGCCAGCAGCTTGTCTGGAGCGGGATACAATGAGCAGTTCTTC. Full variable domain (rest looked up from reference TRBV5-4 and TRBJ2-1): ETGVTQSPTHLIKTRGQQVTLRCSSQSGHNTVSWYQQALGQGPQFIFQYYREEENGRGNFPPRFSGLQFPNYSSELNVNALELDDSALYLCASSLSGAGYNEQFFGPGTRLTVL.

The chain is built from TRBV6-2 or TRBV6-3 and TRBJ1-5; possibly TRBD1 for D (6 bases). This CDR3 contains 18 residues. Trimming stripped 4 bases from V and 2 bases from J, with 21 bases between. Germline assignment: CDR1 MNHEY and CDR2 SVGEGT. CDR3 region: CASSSPLGTGIRNQPQHF. The CDR3 bases are TGTGCCAGCAGTTCTCCCCTGGGCACAGGGATTCGCAATCAGCCCCAGCATTTT.

This clone was detected once. The genes are TRBV9 and TRBJ1-6, with D unclear. The CDR3 sequence is 12 residues long. In germline, CDR1 is SGDLS, CDR2 YYNGEE. The V and J ends lost 4 bases and 8 bases respectively, with 7 bases between them. CDR3 sequence reads: CASSSGDSPLHF. Written as DNA, the CDR3 is TGTGCCAGCAGCTCCGGGGATTCACCCCTCCACTTT.

This sequence joins TRBV9 and TRBJ2-3; D gene unclear. The germline V gene has CDR1 SGDLS and CDR2 YYNGEE. V shed 3 bases and J shed 6 bases, with 8 bases lying between them. The CDR3 totals 12 residues. The CDR3 protein is CASSGLSDTQYF. Here the CDR3 DNA reads TGTGCCAGCAGCGGCCTATCCGATACGCAGTATTTT.

The chain uses TRBV25-1 and TRBJ1-2; 9 nucleotides agree with TRBD1. Germline loops: CDR1 MGHDK, CDR2 SYGVNS. Germline trimming cut 8 bases from V and 4 bases from J; bases unmatched to any gene: 8. CDR3 length: 14 residues. The CDR3 DNA sequence: TGTGCCAGCTCAGGACAGGGGACAATCTATGGCTACACCTTC. Translating it yields CASSGQGTIYGYTF.

V usage is TRBV5-1 and J usage is TRBJ2-3; 9 bases agree with TRBD2. CDR3 length: 17 amino acids. The germline gives CDR1 SGHRS, CDR2 YFSETQ. With 0 bases clipped from V and 0 bases from J, the junction kept 5 bases outside the gene matches. The CDR3 nucleotides read TGCGCCAGCAGCTTGGTCGCGGGAGGGCTTAGCACAGATACGCAGTATTTT. Protein product: CASSLVAGGLSTDTQYF.

The genes are TRBV3-1 (or the pseudogene TRBV3-2) and TRBJ2-4; TRBD2 matches 8 bases. With 4 bases clipped from V and 12 bases from J, the junction kept 8 bases outside the gene matches. The CDR3 contains 13 residues. Germline lookup yields CDR1 LGHDT and CDR2 YNNKEL (reference sequence). In nucleotides, the CDR3 is TGTGCCAGCAGCCGAGGCGAACTAGCGGATCAGTACTTC. Protein product: CASSRGELADQYF.

The chain uses TRBV2 and TRBJ1-2; no clear D gene. V lost 2 bases and J lost 8, with 12 bases in between. There are 13 residues in the CDR3. The germline CDR1 and CDR2 sequences are SNHLY and FYNNEI. DNA of the CDR3: TGTGCCAGCAGTGAACTGGTTATGGGCGGCTACACCTTC. As protein: CASSELVMGGYTF.

This chain links TRBV28 with TRBJ1-2; D is unresolved. The CDR3 is 11 residues long. The germline gives CDR1 MDHEN, CDR2 SYDVKM. V lost 4 bases, J lost 12 bases, and 12 bases lay in between. The CDR3 protein is CASSSSVANTF. The CDR3 bases are TGTGCCAGCAGTTCATCCGTCGCTAACACCTTC.

The chain uses TRBV7-9 and TRBJ1-1; maybe TRBD1 (5 bases). This CDR3 spans 11 amino acids. V lost 4 bases, J lost 11 bases, and 11 bases lay in between. Looked up from germline, CDR1 is SEHNR and CDR2 is FQNEAQ (reference sequence). The CDR3 region is CASSWGREAFF. CDR3 nucleotide sequence: TGTGCCAGCAGCTGGGGCCGAGAGGCTTTCTTT.

The gene calls are TRBV12-3 or TRBV12-4 and TRBJ1-2; D unclear. V lost 3 bases, J lost 6 bases, and 8 bases lay in between. The CDR3 contains 12 residues. CDR3 sequence (DNA): TGTGCCAGCAGTTTGTGGGCCAATGGCTACACCTTC. It specifies CASSLWANGYTF.

The chain recombines TRBV5-8 with TRBJ2-3; 7 nucleotides line up with TRBD2. Germline values: CDR1 SGHTS, CDR2 YDEGEE. The CDR3 runs to 16 residues. Unmatched junction bases numbered 11, after V lost 3 bases and J lost 4 bases. The CDR3 loop is CASSWGGESGADTQYF. The DNA for the CDR3 is TGTGCCAGCAGCTGGGGGGGGGAGTCAGGAGCAGATACGCAGTATTTT.

The V gene is TRBV18, the J gene TRBJ2-1; 8 bases match TRBD1. Germline V CDR1 and CDR2: KGHSH, LQKENI. The CDR3 runs to 14 residues. Losses at the gene ends were 5 bases for V and 2 bases for J; bases not matched to a gene: 2. CDR3 residues: CASSTGGPYNEQFF. CDR3 in DNA: TGTGCCAGCTCAACAGGGGGGCCCTACAATGAGCAGTTCTTC. Supplemented by reference TRBV18 and TRBJ2-1, the full variable domain reads NAGVMQNPRHLVRRRGQEARLRCSPMKGHSHVYWYRQLPEEGLKFMVYLQKENIIDESGMPKERFSAEFPKEGPSILRIQQVVRGDSAAYFCASSTGGPYNEQFFGPGTRLTVL.

The chain is built from TRBV7-2 and TRBJ2-3; 14 positions match TRBD2. Germline-derived CDR1 and CDR2 are SGHTA and FQGNSA. Trimming removed 4 bases from V and 4 bases from J; junction bases left unmatched: 4. The length of the CDR3 is 16 residues. The CDR3 spells CASSSGLAGVSDTQYF. DNA for the CDR3: TGTGCCAGCAGCTCGGGACTAGCGGGAGTATCAGATACGCAGTATTTT.

The J gene is TRBJ1-1, the V gene TRBV5-8; D gene unclear. This CDR3 is built from 14 residues. Germline loops: CDR1 SGHTS, CDR2 YDEGEE. V shed 6 bases and J shed 0 bases, with 12 bases lying between them. This CDR3 reads CASTIRHMNTEAFF. The CDR3, as DNA: TGTGCCAGCACAATACGACATATGAACACTGAAGCTTTCTTT.

The rearrangement joins TRBV13 to TRBJ2-5; possibly TRBD1 for D (6 bases). Germline CDR1 and CDR2: PRHDT and FYEKMQ (reference sequence). Trimming took off 4 bases at V and 0 bases at J, with 15 bases between the two ends. CDR3 size: 16 residues. The CDR3 loop is CASSSTRGVYQETQYF. DNA for the CDR3: TGTGCCAGCAGCTCCACCAGGGGCGTGTACCAAGAGACCCAGTACTTC.

The rearrangement links TRBV5-4 to TRBJ1-1, with D possibly TRBD1 on 6 matching bases. V dropped 7 bases and J dropped 1 base, with 17 bases sitting between them. The germline gives CDR1 SGHNT, CDR2 YYREEE (reference sequence). The CDR3 loop spans 15 amino acids. The CDR3 nucleotides are TGTGCCAGCCAAAACCCAGGGGTGGGGAACACTGAAGCTTTCTTT. Protein product: CASQNPGVGNTEAFF.

The chain links TRBV10-1 to TRBJ1-6, with a weak D call TRBD1 (5 bases). The germline CDR1 and CDR2 sequences are WNHNN and SYGVQD (reference sequence). This CDR3 has 13 amino acids. V gave up 3 bases and J gave up 10 bases, with 10 bases separating them. The CDR3 nucleotides are TGCGCCAGCAGTGACCTCCCAGGGTCACCCCTCCACTTT. Encoded protein: CASSDLPGSPLHF.

This chain joins TRBV3-1 (or the pseudogene TRBV3-2) and TRBJ1-4; unclear D gene. This CDR3 comprises 11 residues. V was clipped by 3 bases and J by 8 bases, with 4 bases between them. CDR1 and CDR2 (germline): LGHDT, YNNKEL (reference sequence). Here the CDR3 reads CASSQLEKLFF. For the CDR3, the DNA is TGTGCCAGCAGCCAGCTAGAAAAACTGTTTTTT.